The 18 T cell receptor beta chains listed next were all sequenced from one sample in a study of shared clonotypes between healthy human individuals. Using immunoSEQ multiplex PCR, the repertoire was profiled, and TCRdb retains in-frame clones only, with some absent. The repertoire holds some 360,000 clones, with more than 60% as singletons. Sequences were obtained from memory CD4+ T cells sorted from blood. Subset denoted: CD45RA-negative fraction. The receptors were gathered from a man aged 30 to 45 in good health.

V gene TRBV29-1 combines with J gene TRBJ2-7; tentatively, D is TRBD1 or TRBD2 (6 bases each). V lost 2 bases, J lost 9 bases, and 32 bases lay in between. CDR3 size: 18 residues. Germline lookup yields CDR1 SQVTM and CDR2 ANQGSEA. The CDR3 loop reads CSVETLLGTPGATEVQYF. The CDR3 nucleotides read TGCAGCGTTGAAACTTTGTTGGGGACACCGGGGGCTACGGAGGTGCAGTACTTC.

The rearrangement links TRBV2 to TRBJ2-1; D unclear. The V gene lost 8 bases and the J gene lost 5 bases, with 10 bases spanning the gap. Per the germline V gene, CDR1 is SNHLY and CDR2 is FYNNEI. CDR3 length: 12 residues. The CDR3 spells CASVTDDNEQFF. The CDR3 DNA is TGTGCCAGCGTCACGGATGACAATGAGCAGTTCTTC.

A few counts support this clone. The sample has other DNA sequences that encode this CDR3 too. This chain uses TRBV7-2 with TRBJ2-2; D is undetermined. Germline V lookup: CDR1 SGHTA, CDR2 FQGNSA. The length of the CDR3 is 13 residues. The V and J ends lost 2 bases and 8 bases respectively, with 9 bases between them. The CDR3 spells CASSLLGVGELFF. The CDR3 coding sequence is TGTGCCAGCAGCTTATTGGGCGTTGGGGAGCTGTTTTTT.

This clone counts as medium-sized. The chain recombines TRBV7-9 with TRBJ2-6; maybe TRBD1 (6 bases). This CDR3 is built from 14 residues. Germline V gene data show CDR1 as SEHNR and CDR2 as FQNEAQ (reference sequence). The germline V and J ends were trimmed by 9 bases and 2 bases, with 11 bases remaining between them. The CDR3 DNA reads TGTGCCAGTCCAGGGGTTGCTGGGGCCAACGTCCTGACTTTC. Encoded protein: CASPGVAGANVLTF.

The rearrangement uses TRBV7-8 and TRBJ2-1, with 7 bases matching TRBD2. The CDR3 runs to 12 residues. Germline V lookup: CDR1 SGHVS, CDR2 FQNEAQ. The trim removed 4 bases at V and 9 bases at J, leaving 3 bases unmatched. This CDR3 reads CASSSLAGEQFF. The CDR3 DNA sequence: TGTGCCAGCAGCTCCTTAGCGGGTGAGCAGTTCTTC.

This sequence joins TRBV30 and TRBJ1-1; 7 bases match TRBD1. This CDR3 region has 14 residues. V shed 4 bases and J 3 bases; nucleotides not matched to a gene: 8. Germline assignment: CDR1 GTSNPN and CDR2 SVGIG (reference sequence). The CDR3 protein is CAWTLGTVYTEAFF. The CDR3 bases are TGTGCCTGGACGTTGGGGACAGTCTACACTGAAGCTTTCTTT. The entire variable domain, with the rest obtained from reference TRBV30 and TRBJ1-1, is as follows: SQTIHQWPATLVQPVGSPLSLECTVEGTSNPNLYWYRQAAGRGLQLLFYSVGIGQISSEVPQNLSASRPQDRQFILSSKKLLLSDSGFYLCAWTLGTVYTEAFFGQGTRLTVV.

This clone was picked up a small number of times. The CDR3, as DNA: TGTGCCACTTCGTCCCGGATTTCCGGCTATGGCTACACCTTC. The encoded protein is CATSSRISGYGYTF. The gene calls are TRBV15 and TRBJ1-2; no clear D. Trimming pared 9 bases from V and 4 bases from J, leaving 18 bases between. The CDR3 covers 14 residues. The germline V gene encodes CDR1 LNHNV and CDR2 YYDKDF (reference sequence).

V is TRBV10-2 and J is TRBJ2-2, with 10 bases identical to TRBD2. The CDR3 totals 15 residues. The V and J ends lost 6 bases and 3 bases, in that order; junction bases with no gene match: 4. The germline V gene encodes CDR1 WSHSY and CDR2 SAAADI. The CDR3 loop is CASSRTSGHTGELFF. The DNA for the CDR3 is TGCGCCAGCAGCCGGACTAGCGGCCACACCGGGGAGCTGTTTTTT.

The CDR3, as DNA: TGTGCCAGCAGTAATGGAGGGAACTATGGCTACACCTTC. This codes for CASSNGGNYGYTF. The chain combines TRBV6-5 with TRBJ1-2; D remains unclear. Germline V gene sequence: CDR1 MNHEY, CDR2 SVGAGI. The CDR3 contains 13 residues. Trimming pared 5 bases from V and 2 bases from J, leaving 9 bases between.

This rearrangement joins TRBV2 to TRBJ2-5; 14 nucleotides align to TRBD2. Per germline, CDR1 SNHLY and CDR2 FYNNEI. Trimming at V came to 5 bases and at J to 2 bases, leaving 10 bases not matched to a gene. CDR3 length: 18 amino acids. In nucleotides, the CDR3 is TGTGCCAGCAGTTTTACCGGACTAGCGGGAGGACAACAAGAGACCCAGTACTTC. This translates into CASSFTGLAGGQQETQYF.

This clone was observed a single time. The CDR3 region is CASSPRGDHTGELFF. CDR3 sequence (DNA): TGTGCCAGCAGCCCACGGGGCGATCACACCGGGGAGCTGTTTTTT. The rearrangement links TRBV5-4 to TRBJ2-2; D is possibly TRBD1 or TRBD2 (5 bases each). From germline, CDR1 is SGHNT and CDR2 YYREEE (reference sequence). The CDR3 loop spans 15 amino acids. Trimming took off 4 bases at V and 3 bases at J, with 13 bases between the two ends.

The chain is built from TRBV29-1 and TRBJ2-7; no clear D. Germline values: CDR1 SQVTM, CDR2 ANQGSEA. Trimming pared 5 bases from V and 0 bases from J, leaving 8 bases between. CDR3 length: 12 residues. The CDR3 nucleotides are TGCAGCGTTAAGTCAAGCTCCTACGAGCAGTACTTC. Protein product: CSVKSSSYEQYF.

This clone was observed a few times. The rearrangement uses TRBV10-2 and TRBJ1-1; 8 bases align to TRBD1. Germline loops: CDR1 WSHSY, CDR2 SAAADI. J gave up 2 bases and V 6 bases, and 8 bases lay outside the gene matches. The CDR3 has 15 residues. CDR3 in amino acids: CASSATGGINTEAFF. The CDR3 region has the DNA TGCGCCAGCAGCGCAACAGGGGGAATAAACACTGAAGCTTTCTTT.

The rearrangement joins TRBV18 to TRBJ2-5; D not certain. The CDR3 has 15 amino acids. Germline V lookup: CDR1 KGHSH, CDR2 LQKENI. V dropped 2 bases and J dropped 2 bases, with 12 bases sitting between them. The CDR3 loop is CASSPETWGQETQYF. The CDR3 DNA sequence: TGTGCCAGCTCACCAGAGACATGGGGTCAAGAGACCCAGTACTTC.

The genes are TRBV5-1 and TRBJ1-3; 9 bases fit TRBD1. The J segment lost 8 bases and the V segment lost 4 bases, leaving 10 bases of the junction unmatched. The CDR3 sequence is 15 residues long. The germline V gene has CDR1 SGHRS and CDR2 YFSETQ. The CDR3 DNA sequence: TGCGCCAGCAGCCCGAATCCGGGACAGGGAGACACCATATATTTT. Encoded protein: CASSPNPGQGDTIYF.

The chain links TRBV11-2 to TRBJ1-2, with 7 nucleotides matching TRBD1. The CDR3 runs to 15 residues. V shed 5 bases and J 5 bases; nucleotides not matched to a gene: 11. CDR1 is SGHAT and CDR2 is FQNNGV in the germline V gene. CDR3 sequence: CASSPIRQGRYGYTF. The DNA for the CDR3 is TGTGCCAGCAGCCCAATACGACAGGGCAGGTATGGCTACACCTTC.

The V gene is TRBV7-9, the J gene TRBJ1-6; 7 positions agree with TRBD1. Germline CDR1 is SEHNR and CDR2 is FQNEAQ (reference sequence). Trimming cost V 3 bases and J 17 bases; bases outside gene matches: 7. The CDR3 is made up of 12 amino acids. As DNA, the CDR3 is TGTGCCAGCAGCTTTTCGGGACAGCTGTTCCACTTT. Translation gives CASSFSGQLFHF.

V usage is TRBV4-3 and J usage is TRBJ1-4, with D tentatively TRBD1 (6 bases). V shed 0 bases and J shed 8 bases, with 16 bases lying between them. CDR3 length equals 16 residues. The V gene's germline CDR1 is LGHNA and CDR2 YSLEER. CDR3 sequence: CASSQEGGRKGEKLFF. In nucleotides, the CDR3 is TGCGCCAGCAGCCAAGAGGGGGGCCGAAAAGGGGAAAAACTGTTTTTT.